This record covers a single T cell receptor (beta chain). Its antigen remains unknown. The V gene lost 0 bases and the J gene lost 0 bases, with 15 bases spanning the gap. Germline lookup yields CDR1 MNHEY and CDR2 SMNVEV (reference sequence). This CDR3 is built from 19 residues. The data stem from a study of cytomegalovirus exposure and HLA in healthy donors. Study-wide results and limits: Reports credit the classifier with highly specific, highly sensitive diagnosis of cytomegalovirus status. Testing in vitro showed a few CMV-associated chains specific for CMV antigens.

Donors came from a validation cohort of about 120 subjects, distinct from the first 666-subject cohort. Measured with immunoSEQ multiplex PCR; TCRdb has only the in-frame clones, and not every one. Of fewer than 75,000 clones in the sample, 85% to 95% were seen once. Sequencing input: PBMCs. The chain uses TRBV27 and TRBJ2-6; weak D call: TRBD1 (6 bases). This receptor was obtained from a man between 18 and 35 years old in good health and CMV-seronegative. Here the CDR3 DNA reads TGTGCCAGCAGTTTATCCACGATGACAGGCCACTCTGGGGCCAACGTCCTGACTTTC. Translating it yields CASSLSTMTGHSGANVLTF.